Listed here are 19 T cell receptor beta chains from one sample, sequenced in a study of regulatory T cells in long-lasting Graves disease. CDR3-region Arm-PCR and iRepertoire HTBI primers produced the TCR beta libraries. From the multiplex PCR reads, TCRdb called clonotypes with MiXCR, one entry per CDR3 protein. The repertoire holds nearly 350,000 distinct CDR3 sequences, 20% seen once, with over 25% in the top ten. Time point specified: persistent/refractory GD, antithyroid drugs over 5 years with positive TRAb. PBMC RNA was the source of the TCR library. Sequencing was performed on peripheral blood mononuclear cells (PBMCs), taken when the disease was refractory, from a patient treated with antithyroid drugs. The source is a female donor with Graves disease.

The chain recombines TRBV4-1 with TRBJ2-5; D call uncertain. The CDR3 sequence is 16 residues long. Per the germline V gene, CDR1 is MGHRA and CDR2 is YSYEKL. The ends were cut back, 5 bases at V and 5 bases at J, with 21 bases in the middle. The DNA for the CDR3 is TGCGCCAGCAGCGAAAGCCCCGGGCCGTTCGGGGAGACCCAGTACTTC. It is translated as CASSESPGPFGETQYF.

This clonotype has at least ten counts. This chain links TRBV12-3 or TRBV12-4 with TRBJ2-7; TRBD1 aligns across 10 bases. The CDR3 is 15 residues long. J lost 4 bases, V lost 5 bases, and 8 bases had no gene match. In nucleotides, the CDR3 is TGTGCCAGCAGTCCCTCCGGGACAGGGGCGTACGAGCAGTACTTC. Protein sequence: CASSPSGTGAYEQYF.

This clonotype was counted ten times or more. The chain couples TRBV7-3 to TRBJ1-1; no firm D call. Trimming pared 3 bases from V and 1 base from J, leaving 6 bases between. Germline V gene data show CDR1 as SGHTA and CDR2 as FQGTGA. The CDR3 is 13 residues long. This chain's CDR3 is CASSFGTNTEAFF. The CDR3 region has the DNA TGTGCCAGCAGCTTCGGCACGAACACTGAAGCTTTCTTT.

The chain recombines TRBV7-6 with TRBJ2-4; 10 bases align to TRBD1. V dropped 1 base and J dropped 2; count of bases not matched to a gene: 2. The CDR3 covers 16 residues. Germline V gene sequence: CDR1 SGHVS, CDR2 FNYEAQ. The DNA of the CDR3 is TGTGCCAGCAGCTTAGTGGGACAGGGGACCAAAAACATTCAGTACTTC. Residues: CASSLVGQGTKNIQYF.

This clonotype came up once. The CDR3 is CSARGGRGIASYEQYF. The CDR3 DNA sequence: TGCAGTGCTAGGGGAGGTCGGGGAATCGCTTCCTACGAGCAGTACTTC. This chain links TRBV29-1 with TRBJ2-5, with D tentatively TRBD2 (6 bases). The tail of the sequence fits TRBJ2-7 better, so the J call may be wrong. This CDR3 region has 16 residues. CDR1 SQVTM and CDR2 ANQGSEA come from the germline V gene.

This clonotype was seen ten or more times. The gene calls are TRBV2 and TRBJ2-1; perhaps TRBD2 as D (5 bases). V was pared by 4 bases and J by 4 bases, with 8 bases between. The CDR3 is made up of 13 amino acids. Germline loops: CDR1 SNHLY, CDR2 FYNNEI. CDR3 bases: TGTGCCAGCAGTGCTACGGGGTACAATGAGCAGTTCTTC. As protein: CASSATGYNEQFF.

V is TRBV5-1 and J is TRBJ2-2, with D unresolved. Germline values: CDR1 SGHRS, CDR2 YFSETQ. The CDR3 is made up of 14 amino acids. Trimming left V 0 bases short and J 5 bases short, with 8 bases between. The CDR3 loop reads CASSLGLETGELFF. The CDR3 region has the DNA TGCGCCAGCAGCTTGGGACTGGAGACCGGGGAGCTGTTTTTT.

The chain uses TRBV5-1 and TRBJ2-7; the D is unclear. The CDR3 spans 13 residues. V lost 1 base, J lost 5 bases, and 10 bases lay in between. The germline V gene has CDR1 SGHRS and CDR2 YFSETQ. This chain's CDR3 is CASSLSIVHEQYF. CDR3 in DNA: TGCGCCAGCAGCTTGTCGATTGTCCACGAGCAGTACTTC. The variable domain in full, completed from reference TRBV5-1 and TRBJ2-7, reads KAGVTQTPRYLIKTRGQQVTLSCSPISGHRSVSWYQQTPGQGLQFLFEYFSETQRNKGNFPGRFSGRQFSNSRSEMNVSTLELGDSALYLCASSLSIVHEQYFGPGTRLTVT.

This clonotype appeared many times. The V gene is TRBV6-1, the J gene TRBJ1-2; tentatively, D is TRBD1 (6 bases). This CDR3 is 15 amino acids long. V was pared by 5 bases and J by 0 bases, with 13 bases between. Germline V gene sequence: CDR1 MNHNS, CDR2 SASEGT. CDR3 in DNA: TGTGCCAGCAGTCATCATAAGGGGGCTAACTATGGCTACACCTTC. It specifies CASSHHKGANYGYTF.

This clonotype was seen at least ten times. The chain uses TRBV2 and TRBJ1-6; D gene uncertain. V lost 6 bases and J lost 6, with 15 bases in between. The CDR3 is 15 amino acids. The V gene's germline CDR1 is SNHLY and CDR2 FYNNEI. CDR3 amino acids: CASRILRERNSPLHF. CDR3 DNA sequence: TGTGCCAGCAGGATCCTCCGGGAACGTAATTCACCCCTCCACTTT.

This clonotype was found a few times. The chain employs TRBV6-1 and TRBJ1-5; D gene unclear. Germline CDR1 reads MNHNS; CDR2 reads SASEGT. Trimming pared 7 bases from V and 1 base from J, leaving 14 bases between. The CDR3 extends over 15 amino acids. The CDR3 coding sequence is TGTGCCAGCATCCTCGGCGGAATCAGCAATCAGCCCCAGCATTTT. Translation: CASILGGISNQPQHF.

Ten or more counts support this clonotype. CDR3 amino acids: CALQAMGYGYTF. For the CDR3, the DNA is TGTGCCTTACAGGCAATGGGCTATGGCTACACCTTC. This sequence joins TRBV30 and TRBJ1-2, with D possibly TRBD1 on 5 matching bases. Germline CDR1 and CDR2: GTSNPN and SVGIG (reference sequence). Trimming removed 7 bases from V and 4 bases from J, with 13 bases in between. The CDR3 length is 12 residues.

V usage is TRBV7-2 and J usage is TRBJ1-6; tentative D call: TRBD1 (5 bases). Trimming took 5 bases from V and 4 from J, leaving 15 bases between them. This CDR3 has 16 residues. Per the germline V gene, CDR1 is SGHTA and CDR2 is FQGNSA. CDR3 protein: CASSRAPGRYNSPLHF. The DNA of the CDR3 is TGTGCCAGCAGCCGCGCTCCGGGACGGTATAATTCACCCCTCCACTTT.

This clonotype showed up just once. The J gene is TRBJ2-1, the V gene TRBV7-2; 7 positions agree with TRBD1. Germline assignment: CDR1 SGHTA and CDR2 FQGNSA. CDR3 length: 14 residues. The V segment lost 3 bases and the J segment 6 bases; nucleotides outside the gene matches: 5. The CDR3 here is CASSFEGAFNEQFF. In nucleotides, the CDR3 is TGTGCCAGCAGCTTTGAGGGGGCGTTCAATGAGCAGTTCTTC.

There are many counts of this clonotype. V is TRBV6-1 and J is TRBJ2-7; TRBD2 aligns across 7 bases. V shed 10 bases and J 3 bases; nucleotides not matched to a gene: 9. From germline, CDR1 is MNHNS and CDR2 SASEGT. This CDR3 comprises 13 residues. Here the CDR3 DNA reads TGTGCCACATTAGGACTAGAGAACTACGAGCAGTACTTC. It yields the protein CATLGLENYEQYF.

CDR3 residues: CASSLNVNTEAFF. Written as DNA, the CDR3 is TGTGCCAGCAGCTTAAATGTGAACACTGAAGCTTTCTTT. This chain joins TRBV7-3 and TRBJ1-1; D is uncertain. CDR1 is SGHTA, CDR2 FQGTGA, per germline. CDR3 length: 13 residues. Trimming removed 1 base at V and 0 bases at J, with 3 bases between.

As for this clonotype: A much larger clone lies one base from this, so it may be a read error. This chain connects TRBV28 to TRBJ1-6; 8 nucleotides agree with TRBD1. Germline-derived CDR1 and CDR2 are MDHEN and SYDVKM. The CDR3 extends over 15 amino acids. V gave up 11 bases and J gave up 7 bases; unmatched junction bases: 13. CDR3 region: CASIRWDRRNSPLHF. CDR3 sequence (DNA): TGTGCCTCCATTAGGTGGGACAGGAGAAATTCACCCCTCCACTTT.

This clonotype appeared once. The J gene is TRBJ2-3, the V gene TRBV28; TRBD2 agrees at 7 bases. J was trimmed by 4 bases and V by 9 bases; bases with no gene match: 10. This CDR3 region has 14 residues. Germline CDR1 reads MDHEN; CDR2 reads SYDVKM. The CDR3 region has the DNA TGTGCCAGTAACTTAGCGGGCCACGCAGATACGCAGTATTTT. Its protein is CASNLAGHADTQYF.

The CDR3 nucleotides are TGTGCCAGCAGTAAACAGGGTCCCCCAGCTGAAAAACTGTTTTTT. It specifies CASSKQGPPAEKLFF. The V gene is TRBV6-1, the J gene TRBJ1-4; a possible D gene is TRBD1 (6 bases). Germline CDR1 and CDR2: MNHNS and SASEGT. This CDR3 region has 15 residues. Trimming pared 5 bases from V and 7 bases from J, leaving 17 bases between.